Shown below are 16 T cell receptor beta chains from a single sample sequenced in a study of blood T cell repertoires in COVID-19. Sequencing was performed with immunoSEQ multiplex PCR; in TCRdb, only in-frame clones are kept and a portion is missing. This table holds hundreds of thousands of clones, approximately 88% found once. Sequenced sample: peripheral blood. The source is a woman in her 30s with COVID-19, enrolled during active disease.

This chain uses TRBV7-2 with TRBJ1-2; D perhaps matches TRBD1 (5 bases). The V and J ends lost 7 bases and 2 bases respectively, with 17 bases between them. This CDR3 contains 15 residues. The germline CDR1 and CDR2 sequences are SGHTA and FQGNSA. This CDR3 reads CASTQGLGGNYGYTF. The CDR3 nucleotides read TGTGCCAGCACCCAGGGACTCGGGGGGAACTATGGCTACACCTTC. Full variable domain (outside the CDR3, taken from reference TRBV7-2 and TRBJ1-2): GAGVSQSPSNKVTEKGKDVELRCDPISGHTALYWYRQSLGQGLEFLIYFQGNSAPDKSGLPSDRFSAERTGGSVSTLTIQRTQQEDSAVYLCASTQGLGGNYGYTFGSGTRLTVV.

This chain connects TRBV18 to TRBJ1-5; 9 bases fit TRBD1. V dropped 2 bases and J dropped 4; count of bases not matched to a gene: 6. This CDR3 is 16 amino acids long. Per germline, CDR1 KGHSH and CDR2 LQKENI. CDR3 sequence (DNA): TGTGCCAGCTCACCAGGGGGACAGGGAGGGAATCAGCCCCAGCATTTT. The encoded protein is CASSPGGQGGNQPQHF.

J is TRBJ2-7 and V is TRBV28, with TRBD2 identical over 7 bases. J lost 0 bases, V lost 5 bases, and 7 bases had no gene match. The CDR3 totals 15 residues. Germline CDR1 reads MDHEN; CDR2 reads SYDVKM. DNA of the CDR3: TGTGCCAGCAGTGTAGAGCGGGGATTCTCCTACGAGCAGTACTTC. It is translated as CASSVERGFSYEQYF.

V is TRBV5-6 and J is TRBJ1-5; no firm D call. The length of the CDR3 is 14 residues. The V gene's germline CDR1 is SGHDT and CDR2 YYEEEE. The ends were cut back, 2 bases at V and 6 bases at J, with 12 bases in the middle. Here the CDR3 DNA reads TGTGCCAGCAGCTTTTCCATTGGCGGTCAGCCCCAGCATTTT. Translated: CASSFSIGGQPQHF.

This chain uses TRBV2 with TRBJ2-6, with TRBD1 as a possible D gene (6 bases). The CDR3 is 15 amino acids. The germline V gene encodes CDR1 SNHLY and CDR2 FYNNEI. Trimming pared 6 bases from V and 1 base from J, leaving 10 bases between. The CDR3 region has the DNA TGTGCCAGCAGCTTCAGGGGATCTGGGGCCAACGTCCTGACTTTC. Translation: CASSFRGSGANVLTF.

The genes are TRBV28 and TRBJ2-2; TRBD1 aligns across 7 bases. V shed 6 bases and J 4 bases; nucleotides not matched to a gene: 8. Germline assignment: CDR1 MDHEN and CDR2 SYDVKM. The CDR3 runs to 15 residues. The CDR3 nucleotides are TGTGCCAGCAGGGACGGGACAGCGACCACCGGGGAGCTGTTTTTT. Its translation: CASRDGTATTGELFF.

The chain is built from TRBV7-2 and TRBJ1-5, with 7 bases aligning to TRBD1. V lost 3 bases to trimming and J lost 7 bases; unmatched junction nucleotides: 9. Germline assignment: CDR1 SGHTA and CDR2 FQGNSA. This CDR3 region has 15 residues. In DNA form, the CDR3 reads TGTGCCAGCAGCTTCTCCGGGACAGAGGGCCAGCCCCAGCATTTT. Translating it yields CASSFSGTEGQPQHF.

The rearrangement uses TRBV4-1 and TRBJ2-3; 7 bases are shared with TRBD1. The germline gives CDR1 MGHRA, CDR2 YSYEKL. J gave up 4 bases and V 0 bases, and 7 bases lay outside the gene matches. The length of the CDR3 is 16 residues. The CDR3 DNA follows: TGCGCCAGCAGCCAAGACCCCAGGGGGTTATCAGATACGCAGTATTTT. Amino acids: CASSQDPRGLSDTQYF.

The chain is built from TRBV4-3 and TRBJ1-2; D might be TRBD1 (6 bases). The germline V and J ends were trimmed by 0 bases and 4 bases, with 12 bases remaining between them. In germline, CDR1 is LGHNA, CDR2 YSLEER. CDR3 length equals 15 residues. CDR3 coding DNA: TGCGCCAGCAGCCAAGAACACAGGGCCCCCTATGGCTACACCTTC. Protein sequence: CASSQEHRAPYGYTF.

V gene TRBV2 combines with J gene TRBJ2-3; the match to TRBD1 covers 8 bases. Losses at the gene ends were 10 bases for V and 6 bases for J; bases not matched to a gene: 3. The CDR3 sequence is 11 residues long. Germline V gene sequence: CDR1 SNHLY, CDR2 FYNNEI. CDR3 amino acids: CATRQGDTQYF. The CDR3 nucleotides read TGTGCCACCCGACAGGGGGATACGCAGTATTTT.

The genes are TRBV7-6 and TRBJ2-2; 10 nucleotides align to TRBD2. Germline CDR1 is SGHVS and CDR2 is FNYEAQ. CDR3 length: 16 residues. J lost 6 bases, V lost 1 base, and 5 bases had no gene match. The CDR3 loop is CASSLGELAGSGELFF. In DNA, the CDR3 is TGTGCCAGCAGCTTAGGGGAACTAGCGGGATCCGGGGAGCTGTTTTTT. The variable domain in full, with the rest retrieved from reference TRBV7-6 and TRBJ2-2, is GAGVSQSPRYKVTKRGQDVALRCDPISGHVSLYWYRQALGQGPEFLTYFNYEAQQDKSGLPNDRFSAERPEGSISTLTIQRTEQRDSAMYRCASSLGELAGSGELFFGEGSRLTVL.

The V call is TRBV7-6, the J call TRBJ2-1; 10 nucleotides agree with TRBD1. The CDR3 contains 17 residues. The V gene end was trimmed by 0 bases and the J gene end by 8 bases; junction bases not matched to a gene: 10. Germline values: CDR1 SGHVS, CDR2 FNYEAQ. CDR3 region: CASSLAGGQGSMDEQFF. The CDR3 DNA sequence: TGTGCCAGCAGCTTAGCGGGGGGACAGGGGAGTATGGATGAGCAGTTCTTC.

V and J are TRBV25-1 and TRBJ2-3, with 11 bases lining up with TRBD2. Germline V CDR1 and CDR2: MGHDK, SYGVNS. The CDR3 is made up of 16 amino acids. V lost 4 bases to trimming and J lost 1 base; unmatched junction nucleotides: 4. The CDR3 loop is CASSALTSGGTDTQYF. CDR3 DNA: TGTGCCAGCAGTGCTCTGACTAGCGGGGGCACAGATACGCAGTATTTT. Full variable domain (missing parts from reference TRBV25-1 and TRBJ2-3): EADIYQTPRYLVIGTGKKITLECSQTMGHDKMYWYQQDPGMELHLIHYSYGVNSTEKGDLSSESTVSRIRTEHFPLTLESARPSHTSQYLCASSALTSGGTDTQYFGPGTRLTVL.

V usage is TRBV4-3 and J usage is TRBJ2-2; 13 positions match TRBD2. The V gene's germline CDR1 is LGHNA and CDR2 YSLEER. Trimming removed 3 bases from V and 5 bases from J; junction bases left unmatched: 3. This CDR3 has 16 residues. As DNA, the CDR3 is TGCGCCAGCAGCCACGGGACTAGCGGGATTACCGGGGAGCTGTTTTTT. Encoded protein: CASSHGTSGITGELFF.

The chain carries TRBV7-2 and TRBJ2-5; 8 bases line up with TRBD1. The CDR3 loop spans 14 amino acids. In germline, CDR1 is SGHTA, CDR2 FQGNSA. With V trimmed by 3 bases and J by 2 bases, 2 bases remained unmatched. DNA for the CDR3: TGTGCCAGCAGCTTTCGGGACAGGCAAGAGACCCAGTACTTC. Its translation: CASSFRDRQETQYF. Supplemented by reference TRBV7-2 and TRBJ2-5, the full variable domain reads GAGVSQSPSNKVTEKGKDVELRCDPISGHTALYWYRQSLGQGLEFLIYFQGNSAPDKSGLPSDRFSAERTGGSVSTLTIQRTQQEDSAVYLCASSFRDRQETQYFGPGTRLLVL.

This clone was seen only a few times. The rearrangement joins TRBV6-2 or TRBV6-3 to TRBJ1-2; D is possibly TRBD1 (6 bases). Germline lookup yields CDR1 MNHEY and CDR2 SVGEGT. Trimming took 2 bases from V and 8 from J, leaving 9 bases between them. This CDR3 contains 12 residues. CDR3 DNA: TGTGCCAGCAGTTACGGGGGACACGGCTACACCTTC. Its protein is CASSYGGHGYTF.